The rows below give T cell receptor beta chains drawn from one sample of a study of OX40 agonist ivuxolimab in advanced cancers. The repertoire was sequenced with immunoSEQ multiplex PCR; TCRdb's copy has only in-frame clones and lacks some. This sample has 20,000 to 25,000 clones, with around nine tenths found just once. The starting material was CD4+ or CD8+ T cells sorted from blood, obtained in a trial of the OX40 agonist ivuxolimab. These receptor sequences come from an adult with an advanced solid tumor such as melanoma, head and neck, liver or kidney cancer. CDR3s include the opening cysteine and the closing phenylalanine or tryptophan. Fields, in order: V gene, J gene, D gene, clone size, CDR3 DNA, CDR3 protein. D genes are given only for firm matches. For some rows the clone size is stated as once, few or many, or as a class when expanded; others skip it.

>TRBV2|TRBJ2-6|TRBD1|NA
TGTGCCAGCACTGGACAGGGATTCCTCTCTGGGGCCAACGTCCTGACTTTC
CASTGQGFLSGANVLTF
>TRBV29-1|TRBJ1-4|NA|NA
TGCAGCGTTGAATCTGGGGCCCAGGGAGGGCAAGAAAAACTGTTTTTT
CSVESGAQGGQEKLFF
>TRBV11-2|TRBJ2-7|NA|NA
TGTGCCAGCAGCTCAGGGGGGCTGGTCCCGTACGAGCAGTACTTC
CASSSGGLVPYEQYF
>TRBV7-9|TRBJ1-1|NA|once
TGTGCCAGCAGTTTTACATCTGAAGCTTTCTTT
CASSFTSEAFF
>TRBV9|TRBJ1-1|NA|once
TGTGCCAGCAGCGTAAACCTTGACAGAAACATGAACACTGAAGCTTTCTTT
CASSVNLDRNMNTEAFF
>TRBV5-4|TRBJ2-2|NA|NA
TGTGCCAGCAGCTTTGGCACCGGGGAGCTGTTTTTT
CASSFGTGELFF
>TRBV7-9|TRBJ2-5|NA|NA
TGTGCCAGCAACTTCGGGCCCAAAGAGACCCAGTACTTC
CASNFGPKETQYF
>TRBV6-1|TRBJ2-2|TRBD1|NA
TGTGCCAGCAGGATCTCGACAGGGGACACCGGGGAGCTGTTTTTT
CASRISTGDTGELFF
>TRBV11-2|TRBJ2-7|NA|NA
TGTGCCAGCAGCTACACTACCTACGAGCAGTACTTC
CASSYTTYEQYF
>TRBV5-6|TRBJ2-3|TRBD2|NA
TGTGCCAGCACGTGGGGCCCGGGACTAGCGGACACAGATACGCAGTATTTT
CASTWGPGLADTDTQYF
>TRBV4-1|TRBJ1-3|NA|few
TGCGCCAGCAGCCAAGACGACGGCCGCTCTGGAAACACCATATATTTT
CASSQDDGRSGNTIYF
>TRBV7-9|TRBJ2-1|TRBD1|NA
TGTGCCAGCAGCTTAGGCAGGGGGCGAATCAATGAGCAGTTCTTC
CASSLGRGRINEQFF
>TRBV11-2|TRBJ2-3|NA|NA
TGTGCCAGCAGCGCCCGAGGGAGATATACGCAGTATTTT
CASSARGRYTQYF
>TRBV9|TRBJ1-4|TRBD1|NA
TGTGCCAGCAGCCCCACAGGGGGTACTAATGAAAAACTGTTTTTT
CASSPTGGTNEKLFF
>TRBV7-6|TRBJ2-1|NA|NA
TGTGCCAGCAGCTCAAACAGGGTCAATGAGCAGTTCTTC
CASSSNRVNEQFF
>TRBV4-2|TRBJ2-5|NA|few
TGTGCCAGCACCGATTCTAGCGGGACAGGGACCCAGTACTTC
CASTDSSGTGTQYF
>TRBV6-1|TRBJ1-5|NA|NA
TGTGCCAGCAGTGAATCCTCGTGGAGGCAGCCCCAGCATTTT
CASSESSWRQPQHF
>TRBV7-9|TRBJ2-3|TRBD1|NA
TGTGCCAGCAGCTTACGGGACAGGGCCCCCACAGATACGCAGTATTTT
CASSLRDRAPTDTQYF
>TRBV5-1|TRBJ1-5|NA|NA
TGCGCCAGCAGCTTGGCCCCCCTCCGGCCCCAGCATTTT
CASSLAPLRPQHF
>TRBV5-1|TRBJ2-1|NA|NA
TGCGCCAGCAGCAAGGGCAACTACAATGAGCAGTTCTTC
CASSKGNYNEQFF
>TRBV5-1|TRBJ1-1|NA|NA
TGCGCCAGCAGCTTGCTCAGGGGAATGAACACTGAAGCTTTCTTT
CASSLLRGMNTEAFF
>TRBV7-9|TRBJ2-5|NA|once
TGTGCCAGCAGCCCTCTAGAGACCCAGTACTTC
CASSPLETQYF
>TRBV27|TRBJ2-7|NA|NA
TGTGCCAGCAGTTTATCGGCAGGGACCTACGAGCAGTACTTC
CASSLSAGTYEQYF
>TRBV7-9|TRBJ2-1|NA|once
TGTGCCAGCAGCGTGGACTACCGGGGGAATGAGCAGTTCTTC
CASSVDYRGNEQFF
>TRBV11-2|TRBJ2-3|NA|NA
TGTGCCAGCAGAGAGGGGGGCGGCACAGATACGCAGTATTTT
CASREGGGTDTQYF
>TRBV10-3|TRBJ2-1|TRBD1|NA
TGTGCCATCAGTTCCCCTATAGGGGGCTTTGAGCAGTTCTTC
CAISSPIGGFEQFF
>TRBV27|TRBJ1-2|NA|NA
TGTGCCAGTAGGGGTTTCGACTATGGCTACACCTTC
CASRGFDYGYTF
>TRBV5-1|TRBJ2-1|TRBD1|NA
TGCGCCAGCAGCATACCCGACAGGGAGAGCTCCTACAATGAGCAGTTCTTC
CASSIPDRESSYNEQFF
>TRBV19|TRBJ2-7|NA|NA
TGTGCCAGTGCCCCGGCAGAGTCCTACGAGCAGTACTTC
CASAPAESYEQYF
>TRBV4-2|TRBJ1-4|NA|NA
TGTGCCAGCAGCCCGGACAGCCTAACTAATGAAAAACTGTTTTTT
CASSPDSLTNEKLFF
>TRBV5-1|TRBJ2-5|NA|NA
TGCGCCAGCAGCCCCATTCCGGACTCACAAGAGACCCAGTACTTC
CASSPIPDSQETQYF
>TRBV5-1|TRBJ1-5|NA|NA
TGCGCCAGCAGCTTGGGAGTGTTTGACAATCAGCCCCAGCATTTT
CASSLGVFDNQPQHF
>TRBV6-1|TRBJ1-1|TRBD1|NA
TGTGCCAGTAACCTAGGGGGCTCTGGTGAAGCTTTCTTT
CASNLGGSGEAFF
>TRBV10-3|TRBJ1-1|TRBD1|NA
TGTGCCACGACGGGACAGGGGGCGCGTAACACTGAAGCTTTCTTT
CATTGQGARNTEAFF
>TRBV11-2|TRBJ2-1|TRBD1|NA
TGTGCCAGCAGCCAGGGACAGGGGGTGTACAATGAGCAGTTCTTC
CASSQGQGVYNEQFF
>TRBV11-3|TRBJ2-7|NA|NA
TGTGCCAGCAGACCCTACGCGGACAGCGAATCCTACGAGCAGTACTTC
CASRPYADSESYEQYF
>TRBV5-3|TRBJ2-5|NA|NA
TGTGCCAGAAGCTTGGTTCGGGGAGAGGACAGACAAGAGACCCAGTACTTC
CARSLVRGEDRQETQYF
>TRBV19|TRBJ1-1|NA|once
TGTGCCAGTAGTACCGGACAGAACACTGAAGCTTTCTTT
CASSTGQNTEAFF
>TRBV27|TRBJ1-2|NA|NA
TGTGCCAGCAGTTTTGGGGGCGCAGGCTACACCTTC
CASSFGGAGYTF